The 10 T cell receptor beta chains listed next were all sequenced from one sample in a study of patients and donors after allogeneic stem cell transplantation. TCRdb used MiXCR to reprocess the RT-PCR reads, holding one entry per CDR3 protein. The sample has approximately 430,000 distinct CDR3 sequences, roughly 16% seen once. What was sequenced was blood, either unsorted or a sorted T cell fraction (not recorded which). The receptor source for this set is a human donor who was either an allogeneic HSCT recipient or a stem cell or donor lymphocyte infusion donor (not recorded which). It is not recorded whose cells these are; they may come from a transplant donor.

This clonotype was seen at least ten times. This chain connects TRBV29-1 to TRBJ2-3, with D possibly matching TRBD1 (6 bases). The germline V gene has CDR1 SQVTM and CDR2 ANQGSEA. V gave up 7 bases and J gave up 1 base, with 15 bases separating them. CDR3 length: 14 amino acids. The CDR3 DNA is TGCAGCGCCCCGCAGGGGTACGGCACAGATACGCAGTATTTT. The encoded protein is CSAPQGYGTDTQYF.

There are a few counts of this clonotype. The V and J genes are TRBV5-1 and TRBJ2-1; 14 positions match TRBD2. J gave up 9 bases and V 4 bases, and 12 bases lay outside the gene matches. The V gene's germline CDR1 is SGHRS and CDR2 YFSETQ. This CDR3 spans 17 amino acids. The CDR3 nucleotides read TGCGCCAGCAGCCTTAAGACTAGCGGGAGGGCCCGGGGTGAGCAGTTCTTC. It is translated as CASSLKTSGRARGEQFF. Looking up the rest from reference TRBV5-1 and TRBJ2-1 gives the full variable domain: KAGVTQTPRYLIKTRGQQVTLSCSPISGHRSVSWYQQTPGQGLQFLFEYFSETQRNKGNFPGRFSGRQFSNSRSEMNVSTLELGDSALYLCASSLKTSGRARGEQFFGPGTRLTVL.

In its sample, this clonotype was seen a few times. The chain joins TRBV11-2 to TRBJ2-5, with 10 positions matching TRBD2. The V segment lost 0 bases and the J segment 1 base; nucleotides outside the gene matches: 8. The CDR3 covers 18 residues. Germline loops: CDR1 SGHAT, CDR2 FQNNGV. The CDR3 nucleotides read TGTGCCAGCAGCTTAGATCAGGGCCGACTAGCGGGCCAAGAGACCCAGTACTTC. Translated: CASSLDQGRLAGQETQYF.

This clonotype was observed many times. This rearrangement joins TRBV24-1 to TRBJ2-3, with no clear D. Trimming stripped 1 base from V and 2 bases from J, with 3 bases between. CDR1 and CDR2 from the germline V gene are KGHDR and SFDVKD. This CDR3 contains 13 residues. The CDR3 sequence: CATSDFDTDTQYF. The DNA of the CDR3 is TGTGCCACCAGTGATTTTGACACAGATACGCAGTATTTT.

In its sample, this clonotype was seen a few times. J is TRBJ1-1 and V is TRBV24-1; 7 bases are shared with TRBD1. CDR3 size: 13 residues. V lost 7 bases and J lost 1; bases outside the gene matches: 2. Germline V CDR1 and CDR2: KGHDR, SFDVKD. The DNA for the CDR3 is TGTGCCACCAGCAACAGGGGGAACACTGAAGCTTTCTTT. Translating gives CATSNRGNTEAFF.

This clonotype was observed at least ten times. The chain is built from TRBV29-1 and TRBJ1-5, with D perhaps matching TRBD1 (5 bases). V lost 7 bases, J lost 4 bases, and 26 bases lay in between. Germline V gene lookup returns CDR1 SQVTM and CDR2 ANQGSEA. The CDR3 loop spans 17 amino acids. CDR3 bases: TGCAGCGCCTTACCCAAAATAGGTGCAGGGCAAAATCAGCCCCAGCATTTT. Its translation: CSALPKIGAGQNQPQHF.

The chain is built from TRBV4-3 and TRBJ1-1, with unresolved D. Germline-derived CDR1 and CDR2 are LGHNA and YSLEER. Trimming took 0 bases from V and 0 from J, leaving 8 bases between them. CDR3 length: 15 amino acids. The CDR3 region has the DNA TGCGCCAGCAGCCAAGATTGGATGATGAACACTGAAGCTTTCTTT. Its translation is CASSQDWMMNTEAFF.

The CDR3 nucleotides read TGTGCCAGCAGCCGCAGGGATAGACCCAATGAGCAGTTCTTC. It specifies CASSRRDRPNEQFF. The chain has TRBV11-3 and TRBJ2-1, with D possibly matching TRBD1 (5 bases). CDR1 SGHNT and CDR2 YENEEA come from the germline V gene. The CDR3 is 14 amino acids. Trimming shortened V by 5 bases and J by 6 bases, and 14 bases separated the two germline ends.

This clonotype was observed a handful of times. This chain connects TRBV11-3 to TRBJ2-2; no clear D gene. The CDR3 runs 14 residues. The V and J ends lost 3 bases and 4 bases respectively, with 9 bases between them. Per germline, CDR1 SGHNT and CDR2 YENEEA. The CDR3 here is CASSFGRLTGELFF. In nucleotides, the CDR3 is TGTGCCAGCAGCTTCGGGCGGCTCACCGGGGAGCTGTTTTTT.

This chain links TRBV5-4 with TRBJ2-2; a possible D gene is TRBD2 (5 bases). This CDR3 region has 17 residues. The germline V and J ends were trimmed by 1 base and 8 bases, with 21 bases remaining between them. Germline assignment: CDR1 SGHNT and CDR2 YYREEE (reference sequence). CDR3 amino acids: CASSLFETGRRGGELFF. The CDR3 DNA sequence: TGTGCCAGCAGCTTGTTCGAGACGGGCCGCCGGGGTGGGGAGCTGTTTTTT.